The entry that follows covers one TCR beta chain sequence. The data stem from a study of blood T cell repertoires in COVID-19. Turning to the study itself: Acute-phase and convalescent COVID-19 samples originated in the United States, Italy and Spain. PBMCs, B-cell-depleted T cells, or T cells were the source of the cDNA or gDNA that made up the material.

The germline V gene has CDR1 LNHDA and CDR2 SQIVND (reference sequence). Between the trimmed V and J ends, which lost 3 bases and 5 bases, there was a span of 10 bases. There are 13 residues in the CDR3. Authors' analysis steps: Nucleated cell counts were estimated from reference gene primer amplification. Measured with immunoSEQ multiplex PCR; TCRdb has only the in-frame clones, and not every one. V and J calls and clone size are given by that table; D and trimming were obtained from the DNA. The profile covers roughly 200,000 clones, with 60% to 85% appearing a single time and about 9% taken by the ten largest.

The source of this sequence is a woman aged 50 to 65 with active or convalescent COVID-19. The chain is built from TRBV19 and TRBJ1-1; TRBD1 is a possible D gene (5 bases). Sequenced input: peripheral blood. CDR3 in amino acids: CASSISRGTEAFF. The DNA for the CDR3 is TGTGCCAGTAGTATCAGTCGGGGGACTGAAGCTTTCTTT.